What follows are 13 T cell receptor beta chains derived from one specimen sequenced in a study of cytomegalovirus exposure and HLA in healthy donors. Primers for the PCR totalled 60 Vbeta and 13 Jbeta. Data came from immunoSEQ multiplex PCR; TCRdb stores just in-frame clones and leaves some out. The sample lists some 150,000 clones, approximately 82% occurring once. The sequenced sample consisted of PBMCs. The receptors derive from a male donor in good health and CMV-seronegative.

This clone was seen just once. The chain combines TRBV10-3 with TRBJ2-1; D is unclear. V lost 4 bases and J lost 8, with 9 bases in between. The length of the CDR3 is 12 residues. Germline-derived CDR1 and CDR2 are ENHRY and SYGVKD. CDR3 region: CAISGSMDEQFF. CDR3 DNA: TGTGCCATCAGTGGAAGCATGGATGAGCAGTTCTTC.

The chain's CDR3 is CASREGPGYTF. In DNA, the CDR3 is TGTGCCAGTAGAGAGGGCCCTGGCTACACCTTC. The V and J genes are TRBV6-1 and TRBJ1-2; D call uncertain. Germline loops: CDR1 MNHNS, CDR2 SASEGT. The ends were cut back, 9 bases at V and 7 bases at J, with 12 bases in the middle. The CDR3 spans 11 residues.

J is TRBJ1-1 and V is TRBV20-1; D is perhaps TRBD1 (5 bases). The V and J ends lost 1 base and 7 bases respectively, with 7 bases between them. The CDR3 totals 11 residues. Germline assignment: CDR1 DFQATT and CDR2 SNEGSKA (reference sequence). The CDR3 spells CSARADSEAFF. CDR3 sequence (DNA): TGCAGTGCTAGAGCCGACAGTGAAGCTTTCTTT.

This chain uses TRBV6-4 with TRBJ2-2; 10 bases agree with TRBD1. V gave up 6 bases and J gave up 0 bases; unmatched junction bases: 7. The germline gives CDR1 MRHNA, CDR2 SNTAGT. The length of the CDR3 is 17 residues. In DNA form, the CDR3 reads TGTGCCAGCAGCCCCGGGACAGGGGACGCGAACACCGGGGAGCTGTTTTTT. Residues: CASSPGTGDANTGELFF.

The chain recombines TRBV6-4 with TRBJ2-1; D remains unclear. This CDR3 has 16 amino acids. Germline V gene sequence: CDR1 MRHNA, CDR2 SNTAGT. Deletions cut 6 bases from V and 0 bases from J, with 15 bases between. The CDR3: CASSTHRSSSYNEQFF. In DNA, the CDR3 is TGTGCCAGCAGCACCCACAGATCGAGCTCCTACAATGAGCAGTTCTTC.

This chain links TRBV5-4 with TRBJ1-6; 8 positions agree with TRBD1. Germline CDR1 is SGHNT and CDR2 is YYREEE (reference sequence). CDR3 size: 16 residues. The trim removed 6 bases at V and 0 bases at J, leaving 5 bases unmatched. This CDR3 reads CASTRTGSSYNSPLHF. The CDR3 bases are TGTGCCAGCACCCGGACAGGGAGCTCCTATAATTCACCCCTCCACTTT.

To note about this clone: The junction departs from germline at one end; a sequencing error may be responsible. The CDR3 is CASSREFVLNF. Here the CDR3 DNA reads TGTGCCAGCAGCAGGGAATTTGTCCTTAATTTC. The V call is TRBV28, the J call TRBJ2-4; a weak D match, TRBD1 (5 bases). The CDR3 loop spans 11 amino acids. Germline-derived CDR1 and CDR2 are MDHEN and SYDVKM.

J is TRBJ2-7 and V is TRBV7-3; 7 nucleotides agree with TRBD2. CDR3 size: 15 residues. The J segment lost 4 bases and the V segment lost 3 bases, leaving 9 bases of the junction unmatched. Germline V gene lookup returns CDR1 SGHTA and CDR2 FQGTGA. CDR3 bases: TGTGCCAGCAGCTTGTCTTCTAGCGGTGCTTACGAGCAGTACTTC. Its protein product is CASSLSSSGAYEQYF.

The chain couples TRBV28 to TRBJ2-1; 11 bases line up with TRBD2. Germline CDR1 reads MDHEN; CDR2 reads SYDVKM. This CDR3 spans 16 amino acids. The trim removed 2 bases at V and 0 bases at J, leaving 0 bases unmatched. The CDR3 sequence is CASSLLAGGSYNEQFF. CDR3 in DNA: TGTGCCAGCAGTTTACTAGCGGGGGGCTCCTACAATGAGCAGTTCTTC.

CDR3 sequence reads: CASSRDRENTIYF. CDR3 in DNA: TGTGCCAGCAGTCGGGACAGAGAGAACACCATATATTTT. V gene TRBV6-5 combines with J gene TRBJ1-3; 7 nucleotides match TRBD1. Unmatched junction bases numbered 5, after V lost 5 bases and J lost 7 bases. The CDR3 covers 13 residues. Germline V gene data show CDR1 as MNHEY and CDR2 as SVGAGI.

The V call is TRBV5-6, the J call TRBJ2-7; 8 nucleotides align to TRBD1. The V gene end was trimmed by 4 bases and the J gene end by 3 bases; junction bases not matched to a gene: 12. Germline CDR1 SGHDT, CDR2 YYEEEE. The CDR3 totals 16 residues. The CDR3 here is CASSIKTGTGDYEQYF. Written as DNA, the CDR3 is TGTGCCAGCAGCATAAAAACCGGGACAGGAGACTACGAGCAGTACTTC.

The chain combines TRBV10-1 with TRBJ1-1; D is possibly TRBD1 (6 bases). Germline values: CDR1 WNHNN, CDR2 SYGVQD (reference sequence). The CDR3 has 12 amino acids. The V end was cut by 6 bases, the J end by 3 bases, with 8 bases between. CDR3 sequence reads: CASSPGDTEAFF. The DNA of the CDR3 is TGCGCCAGCAGCCCAGGGGACACTGAAGCTTTCTTT.

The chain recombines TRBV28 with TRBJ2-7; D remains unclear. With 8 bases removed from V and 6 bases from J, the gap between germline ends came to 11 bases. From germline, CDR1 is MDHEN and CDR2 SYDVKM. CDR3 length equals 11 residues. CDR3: CASHRSGEQYF. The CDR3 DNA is TGTGCCAGCCATCGATCGGGCGAGCAGTACTTC.